The 3 T cell receptor beta chains below were found in one sample sequenced in a study of identical twins. TCRdb analysed the 5' RACE reads with MiXCR anew, one entry per CDR3 protein. The sample has 200,000 or so distinct CDR3 sequences, approximately 15% seen once. These same data were also listed under a study on T cells expressing NK-cell markers.

The source material was CD8+ T cells sorted from blood. The receptors were gathered from a woman in her late teens or twenties in good health.

This clonotype was detected many times. V is TRBV7-2 and J is TRBJ1-1; the D is unclear. Germline V gives CDR1 SGHTA, CDR2 FQGNSA. V gave up 4 bases and J gave up 4 bases, with 13 bases separating them. CDR3 length equals 14 residues. The CDR3 nucleotides are TGTGCCAGCAGCTCAAAAGACGACCCCACTGAAGCTTTCTTT. Its translation is CASSSKDDPTEAFF.

This clonotype was counted once. The chain carries TRBV7-9 and TRBJ2-7; D might be TRBD2 (6 bases). In germline, CDR1 is SEHNR, CDR2 FQNEAQ (reference sequence). This CDR3 has 15 amino acids. V was clipped by 2 bases and J by 3 bases, with 14 bases between them. As DNA, the CDR3 is TGTGCCAGCAGCTTACGCCCCGGGAGCATCTACGAGCAGTACTTC. Translating it yields CASSLRPGSIYEQYF.

The table lists this clonotype with a few counts. The chain carries TRBV3-1 and TRBJ2-1; unclear D gene. This CDR3 comprises 14 residues. The germline V and J ends were trimmed by 2 bases and 7 bases, with 12 bases remaining between them. Per the germline V gene, CDR1 is LGHDT and CDR2 is YNNKEL (reference sequence). The CDR3 spells CASSQRYYENEQFF. CDR3 coding DNA: TGTGCCAGCAGCCAAAGGTACTATGAGAATGAGCAGTTCTTC.